This record looks at one T cell receptor beta chain sequence and its context. These data come from a study of cytomegalovirus exposure and HLA in healthy donors. This table comes from immunoSEQ multiplex PCR, and its TCRdb copy is limited to in-frame clones, with some not included. The sample includes 200,000 to 250,000 clones, approximately 90% of them seen just once. The sequenced material came from PBMCs. The origin of this receptor is a young woman in good health and CMV-seronegative.

The CDR3 coding sequence is TGCGCCAGCAGCTTAGGACTAGCGGGAGTCGACGAGCAGTACTTC. Its translation: CASSLGLAGVDEQYF. V and J are TRBV4-1 and TRBJ2-7; 13 bases agree with TRBD2. The CDR3 is made up of 15 amino acids. The germline CDR1 and CDR2 sequences are MGHRA and YSYEKL. J lost 5 bases, V lost 5 bases, and 6 bases had no gene match.